One sample yielded the 27 T cell receptor beta chains listed below, sequenced in a study of blood T cell repertoires in COVID-19. The assay was immunoSEQ multiplex PCR, and TCRdb's table has in-frame clones only and misses some. The table shows roughly 120,000 clones, with about nine tenths occurring only once. The sequencing input was peripheral blood. The receptor set was obtained from a man aged 50-60 years with active COVID-19.

The count of this clone is one. The genes are TRBV5-1 and TRBJ2-1; TRBD2 might be the D (5 bases). The V gene's germline CDR1 is SGHRS and CDR2 YFSETQ. The germline V and J ends were trimmed by 4 bases and 8 bases, with 13 bases remaining between them. The length of the CDR3 is 13 residues. The CDR3 DNA reads as TGCGCCAGCAGCCTAAGACTCGGGGATGAGCAGTTCTTC. As protein: CASSLRLGDEQFF.

The chain combines TRBV6-5 with TRBJ1-5; D is ambiguous. Germline V gives CDR1 MNHEY, CDR2 SVGAGI. The CDR3 contains 14 residues. The ends were cut back, 6 bases at V and 0 bases at J, with 9 bases in the middle. CDR3 DNA sequence: TGTGCCAGCAGGCGGTCAGATAGCAATCAGCCCCAGCATTTT. It yields the protein CASRRSDSNQPQHF.

The CDR3 reads CASRIAGGPYYEQFF. The CDR3 nucleotides are TGTGCCAGCAGAATCGCGGGGGGGCCTTACTATGAGCAGTTCTTC. The chain is built from TRBV6-5 and TRBJ2-1; 9 bases fit TRBD2. Trimming cost V 6 bases and J 8 bases; bases outside gene matches: 11. CDR3 length: 15 amino acids. Per the germline V gene, CDR1 is MNHEY and CDR2 is SVGAGI.

V gene TRBV24-1 combines with J gene TRBJ2-3; 11 nucleotides agree with TRBD1. J lost 1 base, V lost 9 bases, and 2 bases had no gene match. The germline CDR1 and CDR2 sequences are KGHDR and SFDVKD. CDR3 size: 14 residues. CDR3 coding DNA: TGTGCCACCGGACAGGGGGCTGGCACAGATACGCAGTATTTT. This gives the protein CATGQGAGTDTQYF.

CDR3: CASSPPGLNSYEQYF. The CDR3 DNA follows: TGTGCCAGCTCACCCCCGGGACTGAACTCCTACGAGCAGTACTTC. The chain recombines TRBV18 with TRBJ2-7; weak D call: TRBD2 (6 bases). Trimming cost V 3 bases and J 0 bases, with 12 bases left between them. This CDR3 is 15 amino acids long. Germline lookup yields CDR1 KGHSH and CDR2 LQKENI.

The chain couples TRBV7-9 to TRBJ1-2, with 8 bases lining up with TRBD1. The length of the CDR3 is 15 residues. CDR1 is SEHNR, CDR2 FQNEAQ, per germline (reference sequence). V gave up 4 bases and J gave up 6 bases; unmatched junction bases: 10. CDR3 region: CASSSAGTGWDGYTF. The CDR3 nucleotides are TGTGCCAGCAGCTCCGCCGGGACAGGTTGGGATGGCTACACCTTC.

This rearrangement joins TRBV5-1 to TRBJ2-5; 12 bases line up with TRBD2. This CDR3 has 16 residues. CDR1 is SGHRS and CDR2 is YFSETQ in the germline V gene. V gave up 0 bases and J gave up 2 bases; unmatched junction bases: 2. The chain's CDR3 is CASSLGLAGVQETQYF. CDR3 nucleotides: TGCGCCAGCAGCTTGGGACTAGCGGGGGTACAAGAGACCCAGTACTTC.

The genes are TRBV11-3 and TRBJ2-3; TRBD2 aligns across 10 bases. Germline assignment: CDR1 SGHNT and CDR2 YENEEA. The junction had 2 bases not matched to a gene; V was cut back by 1 base and J by 4 bases. This CDR3 is built from 15 residues. CDR3 protein: CASSLGLAGADTQYF. The CDR3 DNA follows: TGTGCCAGCAGCTTAGGACTAGCGGGCGCAGATACGCAGTATTTT.

This clone was seen a handful of times. The V gene is TRBV18, the J gene TRBJ1-1; D is uncertain. The V gene's germline CDR1 is KGHSH and CDR2 LQKENI. The length of the CDR3 is 14 residues. Trimming cost V 5 bases and J 1 base, with 11 bases left between them. For the CDR3, the DNA is TGTGCCAGCTCAAAAATCGAGAGGAACACTGAAGCTTTCTTT. Translated, it gives CASSKIERNTEAFF.

Details on this clone: At the DNA level, this CDR3 is encoded by other sequences in the same sample as well. The CDR3, as DNA: TGTGCCAGCAGCGTAGGAACAGGGCTGAACACTGAAGCTTTCTTT. The encoded protein is CASSVGTGLNTEAFF. The gene calls are TRBV9 and TRBJ1-1, with D maybe TRBD1 (6 bases). V lost 0 bases and J lost 0, with 9 bases in between. The germline V gene has CDR1 SGDLS and CDR2 YYNGEE. This CDR3 comprises 15 residues.

This clone was recorded only once. The chain has TRBV4-2 and TRBJ1-6; tentative D call: TRBD1 (5 bases). The length of the CDR3 is 16 residues. The germline CDR1 and CDR2 sequences are LGHNA and YNFKEQ. V lost 4 bases to trimming and J lost 0 bases, with 10 bases between them. This CDR3 is CASSRGGGSYNSPLHF. As DNA, the CDR3 is TGTGCCAGCAGCCGGGGGGGTGGCTCCTATAATTCACCCCTCCACTTT.

CDR3 loop: CASLIVLAGVPYEQYV. For the CDR3, the DNA is TGCGCCAGCCTAATAGTACTAGCGGGAGTTCCCTACGAGCAGTACGTC. The chain uses TRBV10-1 and TRBJ2-7, with TRBD2 matching 11 bases. The V segment lost 8 bases and the J segment 2 bases; nucleotides outside the gene matches: 11. The germline gives CDR1 WNHNN, CDR2 SYGVQD (reference sequence). The CDR3 extends over 16 amino acids.

The chain combines TRBV11-1 with TRBJ2-2, with TRBD1 identical over 10 bases. Looked up from germline, CDR1 is SGHAT and CDR2 is FQDESV (reference sequence). The CDR3 is made up of 16 amino acids. With V trimmed by 1 base and J by 4 bases, 3 bases remained unmatched. For the CDR3, the DNA is TGTGCCAGCAGCTTAGGGGACAGGGGCTTCACCGGGGAGCTGTTTTTT. It codes for CASSLGDRGFTGELFF. Filled out from reference TRBV11-1 and TRBJ2-2, the complete variable domain reads EAEVAQSPRYKITEKSQAVAFWCDPISGHATLYWYRQILGQGPELLVQFQDESVVDDSQLPKDRFSAERLKGVDSTLKIQPAELGDSAMYLCASSLGDRGFTGELFFGEGSRLTVL.

The rearrangement joins TRBV6-5 to TRBJ2-5, with 9 nucleotides matching TRBD2. V lost 3 bases and J lost 5; bases outside the gene matches: 4. CDR1 is MNHEY, CDR2 SVGAGI, per germline. The CDR3 is 14 residues long. The CDR3 protein is CASSYGGRGETQYF. For the CDR3, the DNA is TGTGCCAGCAGTTATGGCGGGAGGGGGGAGACCCAGTACTTC.

This rearrangement joins TRBV6-5 to TRBJ2-5; TRBD2 aligns across 7 bases. The V segment lost 3 bases and the J segment 0 bases; nucleotides outside the gene matches: 4. CDR1 is MNHEY and CDR2 is SVGAGI in the germline V gene. The CDR3 runs 15 residues. CDR3 nucleotides: TGTGCCAGCAGTTATTCAGCGGGAAACCAAGAGACCCAGTACTTC. Translating it yields CASSYSAGNQETQYF.

The chain combines TRBV3-1 (or the pseudogene TRBV3-2) with TRBJ1-6, with D possibly TRBD1 on 5 matching bases. CDR1 is LGHDT, CDR2 YNNKEL, per germline (reference sequence). The CDR3 contains 15 residues. Trimming cost V 5 bases and J 7 bases, with 15 bases left between them. CDR3 DNA sequence: TGTGCCAGCAGCTCACAGGACGGACCAAATTCACCCCTCCACTTT. Translated: CASSSQDGPNSPLHF.

The chain employs TRBV4-1 and TRBJ1-6; a possible D gene is TRBD1 (6 bases). Germline CDR1 is MGHRA and CDR2 is YSYEKL. The CDR3 runs 15 residues. Trimming shortened V by 4 bases and J by 2 bases, and 9 bases separated the two germline ends. Written as DNA, the CDR3 is TGCGCCAGCAGCCCCGGGACAACCTATAATTCACCCCTCCACTTT. Amino acid sequence: CASSPGTTYNSPLHF.

The CDR3 DNA follows: TGTGCCAGCAGTGCAGCAGGGGTGGCTAACTATGGCTACACCTTC. It yields the protein CASSAAGVANYGYTF. The V call is TRBV6-1, the J call TRBJ1-2; possibly TRBD1 for D (6 bases). This CDR3 has 15 amino acids. Trimming took off 4 bases at V and 0 bases at J, with 12 bases between the two ends. Germline values: CDR1 MNHNS, CDR2 SASEGT.

V is TRBV19 and J is TRBJ1-5, with D possibly being TRBD1 (6 bases). The V and J ends lost 5 bases and 11 bases respectively, with 19 bases between them. This CDR3 region has 14 residues. The germline CDR1 and CDR2 sequences are LNHDA and SQIVND (reference sequence). The CDR3 nucleotides read TGTGCCAGTAGTTCAGGCCGACAGGCTGTAACCCAGCATTTT. Residues: CASSSGRQAVTQHF.

The V and J genes are TRBV4-2 and TRBJ2-3; D may be TRBD2 (7 bases). Deletions cut 4 bases from V and 0 bases from J, with 17 bases between. This CDR3 comprises 17 residues. Germline V gene sequence: CDR1 LGHNA, CDR2 YNFKEQ. CDR3 bases: TGTGCCAGCAGCCGGGGGGGGCTAGCGGCAAGCACAGATACGCAGTATTTT. Residues: CASSRGGLAASTDTQYF.

The gene calls are TRBV6-5 and TRBJ1-2; D is possibly TRBD1 (6 bases). This CDR3 comprises 12 residues. The V and J ends lost 6 bases and 8 bases respectively, with 13 bases between them. The germline V gene has CDR1 MNHEY and CDR2 SVGAGI. Here the CDR3 reads CASRQGILGYTF. CDR3 sequence (DNA): TGTGCCAGCAGACAGGGAATTCTCGGCTACACCTTC.

The chain links TRBV20-1 to TRBJ1-5; perhaps TRBD1 as D (5 bases). Trimming stripped 3 bases from V and 6 bases from J, with 15 bases between. Germline-derived CDR1 and CDR2 are DFQATT and SNEGSKA (reference sequence). This CDR3 has 14 residues. CDR3 loop: CSASTLREGQPQHF. The CDR3 DNA is TGCAGTGCTAGTACTCTCAGGGAGGGTCAGCCCCAGCATTTT.

This rearrangement joins TRBV11-2 to TRBJ2-2; 11 positions match TRBD2. J lost 7 bases, V lost 3 bases, and 7 bases had no gene match. CDR3 length: 16 residues. Germline CDR1 and CDR2: SGHAT and FQNNGV. The CDR3 protein is CASSFNSGGALGELFF. The CDR3 DNA reads as TGTGCCAGCAGCTTCAATAGCGGGGGGGCCCTCGGGGAGCTGTTTTTT.

The chain has TRBV5-4 and TRBJ2-4, with 9 bases aligning to TRBD1. The trim removed 3 bases at V and 2 bases at J, leaving 6 bases unmatched. The CDR3 has 16 residues. In germline, CDR1 is SGHNT, CDR2 YYREEE (reference sequence). As DNA, the CDR3 is TGTGCCAGCAGCTACGGGACAGGGAGAACCAAAAACATTCAGTACTTC. Translated: CASSYGTGRTKNIQYF.

The CDR3: CASSPETGNYGYTF. CDR3 in DNA: TGTGCCAGCTCACCCGAGACAGGGAACTATGGCTACACCTTC. The rearrangement joins TRBV18 to TRBJ1-2; 7 bases align to TRBD1. Germline-derived CDR1 and CDR2 are KGHSH and LQKENI. Losses at the gene ends were 3 bases for V and 2 bases for J; bases not matched to a gene: 3. CDR3 size: 14 residues.

The V call is TRBV12-5, the J call TRBJ1-1, with a weak D call TRBD1 (6 bases). The CDR3 has 13 residues. V gave up 6 bases and J gave up 3 bases, with 11 bases separating them. Germline V gene data show CDR1 as LGHNT and CDR2 as FRNRAP. CDR3 sequence reads: CASGPTGYTEAFF. DNA of the CDR3: TGTGCTAGTGGCCCCACAGGGTACACTGAAGCTTTCTTT.

The chain couples TRBV2 to TRBJ1-5, with a possible D match to TRBD1 (5 bases). The ends were cut back, 9 bases at V and 1 base at J, with 13 bases in the middle. Germline V CDR1 and CDR2: SNHLY, FYNNEI. CDR3 size: 14 residues. The CDR3 reads CASGNRGSNQPQHF. The CDR3 DNA reads TGTGCCAGTGGGAACCGGGGGAGCAATCAGCCCCAGCATTTT.